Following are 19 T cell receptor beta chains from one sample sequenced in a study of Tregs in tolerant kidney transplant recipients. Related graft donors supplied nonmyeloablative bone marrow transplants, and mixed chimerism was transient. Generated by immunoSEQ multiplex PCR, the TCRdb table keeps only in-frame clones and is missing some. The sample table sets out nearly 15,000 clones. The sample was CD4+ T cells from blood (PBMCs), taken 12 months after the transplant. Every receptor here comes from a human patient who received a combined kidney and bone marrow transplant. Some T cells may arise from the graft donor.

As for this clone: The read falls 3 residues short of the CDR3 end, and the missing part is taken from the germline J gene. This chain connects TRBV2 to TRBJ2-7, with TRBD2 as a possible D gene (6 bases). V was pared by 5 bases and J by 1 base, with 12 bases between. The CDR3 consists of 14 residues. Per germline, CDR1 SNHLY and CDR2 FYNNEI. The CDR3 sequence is CASSTGTGSYEQYF. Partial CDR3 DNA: TGTGCCAGCAGTACCGGGACTGGTTCCTACGAG.

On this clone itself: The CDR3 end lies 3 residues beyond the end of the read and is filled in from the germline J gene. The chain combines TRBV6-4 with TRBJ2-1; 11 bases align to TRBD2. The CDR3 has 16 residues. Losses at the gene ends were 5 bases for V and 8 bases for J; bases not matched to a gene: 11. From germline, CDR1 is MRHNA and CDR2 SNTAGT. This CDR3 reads CASSKKLTSGMDEQFF. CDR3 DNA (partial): TGTGCCAGCAGTAAAAAGCTGACTAGCGGGATGGATGAG.

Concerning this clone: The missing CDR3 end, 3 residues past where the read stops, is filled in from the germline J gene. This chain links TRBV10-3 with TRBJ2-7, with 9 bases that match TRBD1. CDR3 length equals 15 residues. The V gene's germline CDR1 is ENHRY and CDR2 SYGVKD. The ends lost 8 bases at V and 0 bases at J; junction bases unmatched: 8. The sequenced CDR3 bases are TGTGCCATCTCCCCCCCGACAGGGGGCTCCTACGAG. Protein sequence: CAISPPTGGSYE. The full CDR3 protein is CAISPPTGGSYEQYF.

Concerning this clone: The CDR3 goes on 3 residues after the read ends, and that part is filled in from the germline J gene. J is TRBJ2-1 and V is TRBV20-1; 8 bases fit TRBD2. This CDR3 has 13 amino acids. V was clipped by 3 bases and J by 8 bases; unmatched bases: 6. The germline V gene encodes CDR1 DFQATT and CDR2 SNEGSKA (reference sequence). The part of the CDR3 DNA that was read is TGCAGTGCTAGCGGGAGGGCCAGGGATGAG. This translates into CSASGRARDE. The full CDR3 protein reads CSASGRARDEQFF.

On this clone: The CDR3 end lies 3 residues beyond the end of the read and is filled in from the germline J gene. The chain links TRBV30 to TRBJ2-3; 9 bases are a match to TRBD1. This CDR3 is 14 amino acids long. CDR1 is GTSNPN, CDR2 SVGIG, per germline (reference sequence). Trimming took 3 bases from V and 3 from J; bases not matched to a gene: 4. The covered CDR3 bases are TGTGCCTGGAGACGGGACAGGGCTACAGATACG. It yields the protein CAWRRDRATDT. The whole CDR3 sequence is CAWRRDRATDTQYF.

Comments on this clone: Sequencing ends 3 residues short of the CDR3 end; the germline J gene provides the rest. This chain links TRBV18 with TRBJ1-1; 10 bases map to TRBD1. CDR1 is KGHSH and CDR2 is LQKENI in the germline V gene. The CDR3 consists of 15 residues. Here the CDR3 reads CASSPVSDRGGEAFF. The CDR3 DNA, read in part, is TGTGCCAGCTCACCAGTCTCGGACAGGGGGGGGGAA.

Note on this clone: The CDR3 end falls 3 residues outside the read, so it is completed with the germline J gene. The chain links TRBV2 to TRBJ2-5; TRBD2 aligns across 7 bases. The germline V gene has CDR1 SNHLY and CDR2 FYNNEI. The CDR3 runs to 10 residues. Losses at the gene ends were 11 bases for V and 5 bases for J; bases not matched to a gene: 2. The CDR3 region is CAGGVETQYF. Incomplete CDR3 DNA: TGTGCCGGGGGGGTTGAGACC.

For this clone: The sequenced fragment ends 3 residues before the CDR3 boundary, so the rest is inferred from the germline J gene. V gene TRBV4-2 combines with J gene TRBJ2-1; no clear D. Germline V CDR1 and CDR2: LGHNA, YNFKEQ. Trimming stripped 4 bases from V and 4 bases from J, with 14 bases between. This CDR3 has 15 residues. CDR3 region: CASSRPSASYNEQFF. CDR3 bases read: TGTGCCAGCAGCCGACCCTCAGCTAGTTACAATGAG.

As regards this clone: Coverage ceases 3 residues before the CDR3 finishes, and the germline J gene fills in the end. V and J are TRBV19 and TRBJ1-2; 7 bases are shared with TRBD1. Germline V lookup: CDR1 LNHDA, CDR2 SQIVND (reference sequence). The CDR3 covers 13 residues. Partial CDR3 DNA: TGTGCCAGTAGTACGGCAGGGGGTCGAGGC. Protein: CASSTAGGRG. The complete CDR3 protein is CASSTAGGRGYTF.

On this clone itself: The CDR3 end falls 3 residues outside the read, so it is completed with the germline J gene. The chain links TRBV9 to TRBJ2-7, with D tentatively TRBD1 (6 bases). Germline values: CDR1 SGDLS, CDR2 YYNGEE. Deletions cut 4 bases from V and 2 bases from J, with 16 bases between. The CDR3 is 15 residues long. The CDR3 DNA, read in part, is TGTGCCAGCAGCCCTTATCCGACAGGTGCCTACGAG. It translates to CASSPYPTGAYE. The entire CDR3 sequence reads CASSPYPTGAYEQYF.

The sequenced part of the CDR3 DNA is TGCGCCAGTTCGGTTTTGGATACG. Translation: CASSVLDT. The full-length CDR3 reads as CASSVLDTQYF. V usage is TRBV5-1 and J usage is TRBJ2-3, with no clear D. Sequencing ends 3 residues short of the CDR3 end; the germline J gene provides the rest. CDR3 length: 11 residues. V was cut by 8 bases and J by 6 bases, with 10 bases left in between. Germline lookup yields CDR1 SGHRS and CDR2 YFSETQ.

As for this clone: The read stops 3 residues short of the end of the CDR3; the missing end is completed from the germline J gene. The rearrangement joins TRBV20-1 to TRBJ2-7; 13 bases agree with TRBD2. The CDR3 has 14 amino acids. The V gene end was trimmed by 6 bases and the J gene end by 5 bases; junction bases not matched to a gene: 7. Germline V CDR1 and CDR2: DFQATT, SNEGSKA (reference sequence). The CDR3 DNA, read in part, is TGCAGTGCCCCGGGACTAGCGGGATCGCACGAG. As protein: CSAPGLAGSHE. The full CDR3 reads CSAPGLAGSHEQYF.

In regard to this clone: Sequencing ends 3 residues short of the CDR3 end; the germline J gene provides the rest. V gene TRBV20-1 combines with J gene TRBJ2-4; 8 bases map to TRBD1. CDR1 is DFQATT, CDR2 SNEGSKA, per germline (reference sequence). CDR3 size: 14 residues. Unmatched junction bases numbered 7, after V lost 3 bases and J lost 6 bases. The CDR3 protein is CSASLTGVINIQYF. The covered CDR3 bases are TGCAGTGCTAGCCTGACAGGGGTGATAAACATT.

This chain's CDR3 is CASSPGGLNYNEQFF. CDR3 bases read: TGTGCCAGCAGCCCAGGGGGGCTTAACTACAATGAG. The rearrangement uses TRBV4-2 and TRBJ2-1; TRBD1 is a possible D gene (7 bases). The missing CDR3 end, 3 residues past where the read stops, is filled in from the germline J gene. This CDR3 region has 15 residues. Germline assignment: CDR1 LGHNA and CDR2 YNFKEQ. The ends were cut back, 4 bases at V and 3 bases at J, with 13 bases in the middle.

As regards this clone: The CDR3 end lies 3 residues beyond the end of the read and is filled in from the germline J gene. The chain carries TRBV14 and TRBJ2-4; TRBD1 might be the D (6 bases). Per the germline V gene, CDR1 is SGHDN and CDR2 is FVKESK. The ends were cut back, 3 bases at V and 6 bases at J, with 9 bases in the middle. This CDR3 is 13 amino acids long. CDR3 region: CASSQGAPNIQYF. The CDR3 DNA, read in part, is TGTGCCAGCAGCCAGGGGGCACCAAACATT.

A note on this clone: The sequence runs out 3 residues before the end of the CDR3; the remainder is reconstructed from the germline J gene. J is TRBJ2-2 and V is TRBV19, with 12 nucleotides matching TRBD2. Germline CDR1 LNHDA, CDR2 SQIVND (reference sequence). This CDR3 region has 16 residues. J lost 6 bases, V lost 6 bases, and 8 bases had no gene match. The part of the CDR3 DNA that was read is TGTGCCAGTAGCCTACCTAGCGGGAGGGTTGCCGGGGAG. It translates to CASSLPSGRVAGE. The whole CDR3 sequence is CASSLPSGRVAGELFF.

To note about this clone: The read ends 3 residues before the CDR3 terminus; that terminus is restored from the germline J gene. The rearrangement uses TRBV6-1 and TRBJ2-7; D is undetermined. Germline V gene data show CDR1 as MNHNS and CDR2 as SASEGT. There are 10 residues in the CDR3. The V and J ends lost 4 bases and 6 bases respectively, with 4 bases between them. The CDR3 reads CASSVLEQYF. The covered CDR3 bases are TGTGCCAGCAGTGTCCTCGAG.

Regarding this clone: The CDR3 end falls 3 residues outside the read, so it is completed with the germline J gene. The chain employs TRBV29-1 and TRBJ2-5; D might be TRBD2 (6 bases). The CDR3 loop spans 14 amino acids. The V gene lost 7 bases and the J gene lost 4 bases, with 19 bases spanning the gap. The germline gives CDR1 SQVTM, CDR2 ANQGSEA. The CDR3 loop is CSGRATGGIETQYF. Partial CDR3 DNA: TGCAGCGGGAGGGCTACAGGAGGAATAGAGACC. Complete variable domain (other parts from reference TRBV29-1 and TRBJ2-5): SAVISQKPSRDICQRGTSLTIQCQVDSQVTMMFWYRQQPGQSLTLIATANQGSEATYESGFVIDKFPISRPNLTFSTLTVSNMSPEDSSIYLCSGRATGGIETQYFGPGTRLLVL.

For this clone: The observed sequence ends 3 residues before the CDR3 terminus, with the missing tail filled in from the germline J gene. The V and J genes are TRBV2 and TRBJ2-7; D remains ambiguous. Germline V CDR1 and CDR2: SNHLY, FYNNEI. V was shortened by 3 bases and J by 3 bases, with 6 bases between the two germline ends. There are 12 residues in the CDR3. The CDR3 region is CASSDYFYEQYF. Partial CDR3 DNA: TGTGCCAGCAGTGACTATTTCTACGAG.